One sample yielded the 5 T cell receptor beta chains listed below, sequenced in a study of blood T cell repertoires in COVID-19 (dated by TCRdb to between 2020 and 2021). The library was produced with the immunoSEQ multiplex PCR assay. TCRdb's version of the immuneACCESS table is confined to in-frame rearrangements and falls short of the full clone set. An unresolved V gene accounts for under half of the shortfall where checked; the remainder is of unknown origin. This sample holds 80,000 to 100,000 clones; 80% to 90% were observed only once. The top ten hold approximately 2% of the sample. Sequenced sample: peripheral blood. The receptor source for this set is a man aged 50 to 59 with COVID-19, enrolled during active disease.

The chain employs TRBV24-1 and TRBJ2-3; TRBD2 might be the D (5 bases). This CDR3 is 20 amino acids long. Germline lookup yields CDR1 KGHDR and CDR2 SFDVKD. The V and J ends lost 4 bases and 0 bases respectively, with 25 bases between them. The CDR3 spells CATSDKEGYRVNPSTDTQYF. Written as DNA, the CDR3 is TGTGCCACCAGTGACAAAGAGGGATATCGGGTGAACCCTAGCACAGATACGCAGTATTTT.

The rearrangement links TRBV7-2 to TRBJ2-2; 11 nucleotides agree with TRBD1. Germline loops: CDR1 SGHTA, CDR2 FQGNSA. Trimming cost V 6 bases and J 4 bases; bases outside gene matches: 1. The CDR3 loop spans 14 amino acids. The CDR3, as DNA: TGTGCCAGCAGAGGGACAGGGGGCACCGGGGAGCTGTTTTTT. Its protein product is CASRGTGGTGELFF.

As DNA, the CDR3 is TGTGCCAGCAGCTCCGTCTTAGCGGGGCCTGGGGAGCAGTACTTC. Protein product: CASSSVLAGPGEQYF. J is TRBJ2-7 and V is TRBV11-1; 8 bases map to TRBD2. The V gene's germline CDR1 is SGHAT and CDR2 FQDESV (reference sequence). V shed 4 bases, J shed 7 bases, and the junction held 12 bases outside the gene matches. This CDR3 is built from 15 residues.

V is TRBV21-1 and J is TRBJ2-7; TRBD1, the table's D call, lacks a check against the DNA. TRBV21-1 has pseudogene status. CDR3 size: 15 residues. CDR3 protein: CASIQTETPTYEQYF. DNA for the CDR3: TGTGCCAGCATCCAGACAGAAACCCCAACCTACGAGCAGTACTTC.

V usage is TRBV9 and J usage is TRBJ2-1; the match to TRBD1 covers 8 bases. The germline V gene encodes CDR1 SGDLS and CDR2 YYNGEE. The V and J ends lost 0 bases and 9 bases, in that order; junction bases with no gene match: 5. CDR3 length: 14 residues. Here the CDR3 DNA reads TGTGCCAGCAGCGTAGATCAGGGGGCTCGTGAGCAGTTCTTC. Translating gives CASSVDQGAREQFF.